This T cell receptor (beta chain) was sequenced during a study of neoadjuvant anti-PD-1 for oral cavity cancer. Study context: Non-progressing patients received a fourth nivolumab dose near day 43, then surgery on days 50-56.

Concerning this clone: The antigen remains undetermined.

These newly diagnosed stage II-IVA oral cavity squamous cell carcinoma patients had no prior systemic or radiation treatment. Cohort: HPV-negative, locally advanced oral cavity squamous cell carcinoma patients. CDR3 size: 15 residues. CDR1 is GTSNPN, CDR2 SVGIG, per germline (reference sequence). The V gene lost 5 bases and the J gene lost 4 bases, with 20 bases spanning the gap. Generated by immunoSEQ multiplex PCR, the TCRdb table keeps only in-frame clones and is missing some. The repertoire includes approximately 67,000 clones, around 80% of them detected once, and around 3.7% sits in the top ten. Study outcomes and limitations: Higher pretreatment Treg/Th17 ratios tracked higher pretreatment blood clonality.

The starting material was PBMCs, obtained before nivolumab (anti-PD-1) treatment. This TCR was recovered from a person aged 40 to 85 with oral cavity squamous cell carcinoma. The rearrangement links TRBV30 to TRBJ1-2, with TRBD1 as a possible D gene (5 bases). The CDR3 DNA follows: TGTGCCTGGGGGGGAAGGGGTGTCATTCGCTATGGCTACACCTTC. Encoded protein: CAWGGRGVIRYGYTF.